This record covers a single T cell receptor (beta chain). This specimen comes from a study of OX40 agonist ivuxolimab in advanced cancers. Study-wide background: It was ivuxolimab, an agonistic anti-OX40 (CD134) antibody, that patients were treated with. Cancers in dose escalation were hepatocellular, melanoma, renal cell and head and neck.

Some clones are missing from TCRdb's copy, which holds only in-frame ones; the method was immunoSEQ multiplex PCR. Of 70,000 or so clones listed, about three quarters are singletons. CDR3 length: 17 amino acids. V was trimmed by 0 bases and J by 0 bases, leaving 13 bases between them. From germline, CDR1 is SEHNR and CDR2 FQNEAQ (reference sequence). The chain couples TRBV7-9 to TRBJ2-3; D is perhaps TRBD1 or TRBD2 (5 bases each). Here the sequenced sample was CD4+ or CD8+ T cells sorted from blood, taken in a trial of the OX40 agonist ivuxolimab. The receptor was derived from an adult with an advanced solid tumor such as melanoma, head and neck, liver or kidney cancer. This CDR3 is CASSLARWDPSTDTQYF. In DNA form, the CDR3 reads TGTGCCAGCAGCTTAGCTCGATGGGACCCGAGCACAGATACGCAGTATTTT.